The 9 T cell receptor beta chains below were found in one sample sequenced in a study of T-cell reconstitution after alpha-beta-depleted transplantation in children. Unique molecular identifiers were used to barcode this TCRbeta library. TCRdb ran MiXCR on the PCR reads and lists one entry per CDR3 protein. The data show around 200,000 distinct CDR3 sequences, with about a tenth seen just once and 28% held by the top ten. Sample: PBMCs, taken before TCRalphabeta/CD19-depleted stem cell transplant. These receptors all come from a child in the first two years of life with acute myeloid leukemia, due to receive a stem cell transplant.

This clonotype was observed a few times. This rearrangement joins TRBV6-5 to TRBJ2-1, with TRBD1 identical over 7 bases. The CDR3 totals 11 residues. With V trimmed by 7 bases and J by 9 bases, 3 bases remained unmatched. In germline, CDR1 is MNHEY, CDR2 SVGAGI. CDR3: CASKGQSEQFF. The CDR3 DNA sequence: TGTGCCAGCAAGGGACAGAGTGAGCAGTTCTTC.

Many counts were recorded for this clonotype. The chain employs TRBV5-1 and TRBJ2-3; no definite D call. In germline, CDR1 is SGHRS, CDR2 YFSETQ. The CDR3 is 15 residues long. V was trimmed by 0 bases and J by 0 bases, leaving 8 bases between them. CDR3 residues: CASSLASASTDTQYF. CDR3 nucleotides: TGCGCCAGCAGCTTGGCCAGCGCTAGCACAGATACGCAGTATTTT.

This clonotype was seen ten or more times. The chain joins TRBV3-1 to TRBJ2-7, with 10 positions matching TRBD2. CDR3 size: 15 residues. The junction had 1 base not matched to a gene; V was cut back by 0 bases and J by 2 bases. CDR1 LGHDT and CDR2 YNNKEL come from the germline V gene (reference sequence). CDR3 bases: TGTGCCAGCAGCCAAGATGGACTAGCGGCCTACGAGCAGTACTTC. Translating it yields CASSQDGLAAYEQYF.

Points on this clonotype: One end of the junction is discordant with germline, which a read error may explain. The rearrangement joins TRBV10-3 to TRBJ1-5; 7 bases map to TRBD1. CDR1 is ENHRY, CDR2 SYGVKD, per germline. This CDR3 comprises 15 residues. The CDR3 sequence: CVISGTAMANQPQHF. CDR3 DNA sequence: TGTGTCATCAGTGGGACAGCCATGGCCAATCAGCCCCAGCATTTT.

This clonotype was seen repeatedly, ten times or more. The V and J genes are TRBV7-9 and TRBJ1-1, with D possibly TRBD1 on 6 matching bases. Between the trimmed V and J ends, which lost 6 bases and 4 bases, there was a span of 6 bases. CDR1 SEHNR and CDR2 FQNEAQ come from the germline V gene (reference sequence). The CDR3 contains 11 residues. This CDR3 reads CASRGATEAFF. The CDR3 bases are TGTGCCAGCAGGGGGGCCACTGAAGCTTTCTTT.

This clonotype was observed many times. The rearrangement joins TRBV5-4 to TRBJ2-2, with no clear D. Trimming stripped 0 bases from V and 6 bases from J, with 9 bases between. The CDR3 length is 14 residues. Germline assignment: CDR1 SGHNT and CDR2 YYREEE (reference sequence). CDR3 sequence: CASSLELNSGELFF. CDR3 nucleotide sequence: TGTGCCAGCAGCTTGGAGCTCAACTCCGGGGAGCTGTTTTTT. The whole variable domain, filled in from reference TRBV5-4 and TRBJ2-2, reads ETGVTQSPTHLIKTRGQQVTLRCSSQSGHNTVSWYQQALGQGPQFIFQYYREEENGRGNFPPRFSGLQFPNYSSELNVNALELDDSALYLCASSLELNSGELFFGEGSRLTVL.

This clonotype was seen a handful of times. The rearrangement joins TRBV2 to TRBJ2-2; no reliable D call. CDR1 is SNHLY and CDR2 is FYNNEI in the germline V gene. This CDR3 is 15 amino acids long. Trimming cost V 4 bases and J 0 bases, with 9 bases left between them. The CDR3 protein is CASSVPRPNTGELFF. The DNA of the CDR3 is TGTGCCAGCAGTGTTCCGCGCCCGAACACCGGGGAGCTGTTTTTT.

This clonotype was detected ten times or more. The chain links TRBV6-5 to TRBJ1-1; tentative D call: TRBD1 (5 bases). The germline gives CDR1 MNHEY, CDR2 SVGAGI. This CDR3 region has 13 residues. V lost 7 bases to trimming and J lost 6 bases, with 15 bases between them. DNA for the CDR3: TGTGCCAGCATTTCCCCAGGGTTCCCTGAAGCTTTCTTT. Amino acid sequence: CASISPGFPEAFF.

The J gene is TRBJ2-5, the V gene TRBV7-2; a possible D gene is TRBD2 (5 bases). The CDR3 totals 14 residues. Germline CDR1 is SGHTA and CDR2 is FQGNSA. The V and J ends lost 3 bases and 6 bases respectively, with 14 bases between them. CDR3 region: CASSLFVPGKTQYF. The CDR3, as DNA: TGTGCCAGCAGCTTGTTCGTGCCGGGGAAGACCCAGTACTTC.